Presented here are 23 T cell receptor beta chains from one specimen sequenced in a study of blood T cell repertoires in COVID-19 (dated by TCRdb to 2020 to 2021). Libraries came from the immunoSEQ multiplex PCR assay. In its TCRdb copy, this immuneACCESS table keeps in-frame sequences only and misses some clones. Where compared with another copy, unresolved V genes explain less than half of these, and the others have no known cause. In all, the sample holds roughly 4,700 clones, and about nine tenths of those were seen once. The ten largest clones add up to around 20% of the sample. The material sequenced was peripheral blood. All receptors derive from a human donor in a cohort sampled during active COVID-19.

V gene TRBV9 combines with J gene TRBJ2-7; 9 nucleotides align to TRBD1. The CDR3 is 14 amino acids. V shed 2 bases, J shed 2 bases, and the junction held 2 bases outside the gene matches. CDR1 and CDR2 from the germline V gene are SGDLS and YYNGEE. The CDR3 loop is CASSVGTGTYEQYF. DNA for the CDR3: TGTGCCAGCAGCGTTGGGACAGGGACCTACGAGCAGTACTTC.

This clone was seen more than once but under ten times. This chain connects TRBV29-1 to TRBJ2-7; TRBD1 aligns across 9 bases. This CDR3 region has 13 residues. J was trimmed by 6 bases and V by 8 bases; bases with no gene match: 11. CDR1 is SQVTM and CDR2 is ANQGSEA in the germline V gene. The CDR3, as DNA: TGCAGCTTTACGACAGGGGGGACTGGCGAGCAGTACTTC. This codes for CSFTTGGTGEQYF.

This clone was seen once. The chain uses TRBV28 and TRBJ1-1; D is undetermined. Germline CDR1 MDHEN, CDR2 SYDVKM. V lost 6 bases, J lost 1 base, and 15 bases lay in between. CDR3 length equals 15 residues. The CDR3 sequence is CASRLWATANTEAFF. The CDR3 DNA sequence: TGTGCCAGCAGACTTTGGGCAACCGCGAACACTGAAGCTTTCTTT.

The gene calls are TRBV10-3 and TRBJ2-5; 7 nucleotides line up with TRBD1. CDR1 ENHRY and CDR2 SYGVKD come from the germline V gene. The junction had 2 bases not matched to a gene; V was cut back by 0 bases and J by 4 bases. The CDR3 runs to 14 residues. The CDR3 DNA reads TGTGCCATCAGTGAGTCGACAGGGACAGAGACCCAGTACTTC. It yields the protein CAISESTGTETQYF.

The V gene is TRBV4-3, the J gene TRBJ2-7, with 9 bases fitting TRBD1. This CDR3 is 17 amino acids long. With 5 bases clipped from V and 6 bases from J, the junction kept 17 bases outside the gene matches. The V gene's germline CDR1 is LGHNA and CDR2 YSLEER. CDR3 sequence reads: CASSLQDDGTGIGEQYF. CDR3 in DNA: TGCGCCAGCAGCTTACAGGACGACGGGACAGGGATAGGCGAGCAGTACTTC.

This chain joins TRBV5-1 and TRBJ1-2, with 7 bases aligning to TRBD1. CDR1 is SGHRS, CDR2 YFSETQ, per germline. This CDR3 contains 14 residues. The J segment lost 3 bases and the V segment lost 6 bases, leaving 8 bases of the junction unmatched. The CDR3 coding sequence is TGCGCCAGCACCCTGGGACAGCTTGACTATGGCTACACCTTC. It encodes CASTLGQLDYGYTF.

The chain combines TRBV25-1 with TRBJ2-7, with 7 positions matching TRBD2. Germline V gene lookup returns CDR1 MGHDK and CDR2 SYGVNS. The trim removed 6 bases at V and 2 bases at J, leaving 7 bases unmatched. The CDR3 length is 14 residues. In nucleotides, the CDR3 is TGTGCCAGCAGCGCTCTAGCGGAGCCCTACGAGCAGTACTTC. The encoded protein is CASSALAEPYEQYF.

The chain couples TRBV10-3 to TRBJ1-2; a possible D gene is TRBD1 (6 bases). V lost 4 bases to trimming and J lost 0 bases, with 15 bases between them. Germline CDR1 reads ENHRY; CDR2 reads SYGVKD. The CDR3 spans 16 residues. The CDR3 bases are TGTGCCATCAGTGGGACCCTGACAGGCTCTAACTATGGCTACACCTTC. Residues: CAISGTLTGSNYGYTF.

The chain couples TRBV7-6 to TRBJ2-5, with a weak D call TRBD2 (5 bases). The germline V gene has CDR1 SGHVS and CDR2 FNYEAQ. The CDR3 sequence is 13 residues long. V dropped 5 bases and J dropped 5 bases, with 12 bases sitting between them. CDR3 sequence: CASSPARRETQYF. The CDR3 coding sequence is TGTGCCAGCAGCCCCGCCCGGAGGGAGACCCAGTACTTC.

This chain joins TRBV2 and TRBJ2-7; the match to TRBD1 covers 9 bases. The germline CDR1 and CDR2 sequences are SNHLY and FYNNEI. V lost 7 bases and J lost 4; bases outside the gene matches: 5. The CDR3 consists of 13 residues. The CDR3: CASTRDRVYEQYF. CDR3 sequence (DNA): TGTGCCAGCACGAGGGACAGGGTATACGAGCAGTACTTC.

This chain's CDR3 is CAWSVQSYEQYF. DNA of the CDR3: TGTGCCTGGAGTGTACAGAGCTACGAGCAGTACTTC. The chain links TRBV30 to TRBJ2-7; D gene unclear. The CDR3 has 12 amino acids. Per the germline V gene, CDR1 is GTSNPN and CDR2 is SVGIG (reference sequence). Trimming took 0 bases from V and 3 from J, leaving 6 bases between them. Using reference TRBV30 and TRBJ2-7 for the parts outside the CDR3, the full variable domain is SQTIHQWPATLVQPVGSPLSLECTVEGTSNPNLYWYRQAAGRGLQLLFYSVGIGQISSEVPQNLSASRPQDRQFILSSKKLLLSDSGFYLCAWSVQSYEQYFGPGTRLTVT.

The chain has TRBV9 and TRBJ2-1; 10 bases agree with TRBD2. This CDR3 has 15 amino acids. The germline V gene has CDR1 SGDLS and CDR2 YYNGEE. V gave up 0 bases and J gave up 9 bases; unmatched junction bases: 6. CDR3 nucleotides: TGTGCCAGCAGCGTAGTAGCGGGGGGTGATGGTGAGCAGTTCTTC. It encodes CASSVVAGGDGEQFF.

The chain joins TRBV10-3 to TRBJ2-5, with 7 bases identical to TRBD2. Unmatched junction bases numbered 6, after V lost 4 bases and J lost 1 base. This CDR3 spans 15 amino acids. CDR1 is ENHRY, CDR2 SYGVKD, per germline. The CDR3 is CAISGGAGSQETQYF. CDR3 bases: TGTGCCATCAGTGGGGGAGCGGGGTCCCAAGAGACCCAGTACTTC.

The V gene is TRBV19, the J gene TRBJ1-1, with D unresolved. Germline CDR1 LNHDA, CDR2 SQIVND (reference sequence). V was trimmed by 3 bases and J by 6 bases, leaving 14 bases between them. This CDR3 is built from 14 residues. The CDR3 DNA sequence: TGTGCCAGTAGTATCGTAAAGGGAGGCCCTGAAGCTTTCTTT. Its translation is CASSIVKGGPEAFF.

The chain employs TRBV18 and TRBJ1-2; D may be TRBD1 (5 bases). CDR3 length equals 14 residues. Trimming shortened V by 6 bases and J by 6 bases, and 17 bases separated the two germline ends. CDR1 and CDR2 from the germline V gene are KGHSH and LQKENI. Here the CDR3 DNA reads TGTGCCAGCTCGGGGAACACAGGAACTCATGGCTACACCTTC. Amino acid sequence: CASSGNTGTHGYTF.

The J gene is TRBJ2-7, the V gene TRBV28; 8 nucleotides line up with TRBD2. Germline lookup yields CDR1 MDHEN and CDR2 SYDVKM. The CDR3 runs to 16 residues. V gave up 5 bases and J gave up 0 bases; unmatched junction bases: 9. CDR3 coding DNA: TGTGCCAGCAGTGCCACGTGGAGCGGGAGCTCCTACGAGCAGTACTTC. Translating gives CASSATWSGSSYEQYF.

The chain has TRBV6-2 or TRBV6-3 and TRBJ2-7; 7 bases match TRBD1. From germline, CDR1 is MNHEY and CDR2 SVGEGT. The V segment lost 5 bases and the J segment 3 bases; nucleotides outside the gene matches: 1. The CDR3 has 12 amino acids. The CDR3 DNA is TGTGCCAGCAGTGGGACAGTCTACGAGCAGTACTTC. Protein product: CASSGTVYEQYF.

This chain links TRBV7-2 with TRBJ2-5; 7 nucleotides agree with TRBD1. Per germline, CDR1 SGHTA and CDR2 FQGNSA. This CDR3 is built from 13 residues. V shed 5 bases, J shed 3 bases, and the junction held 3 bases outside the gene matches. The CDR3 reads CASSRGPEETQYF. Written as DNA, the CDR3 is TGTGCCAGCAGCAGGGGGCCGGAAGAGACCCAGTACTTC. The full variable domain, its missing parts supplied by reference TRBV7-2 and TRBJ2-5, is GAGVSQSPSNKVTEKGKDVELRCDPISGHTALYWYRQSLGQGLEFLIYFQGNSAPDKSGLPSDRFSAERTGGSVSTLTIQRTQQEDSAVYLCASSRGPEETQYFGPGTRLLVL.

A single count supports this clone. The J gene is TRBJ1-2, the V gene TRBV10-3; 7 bases are a match to TRBD1. From germline, CDR1 is ENHRY and CDR2 SYGVKD. Trimming at V came to 4 bases and at J to 2 bases, leaving 4 bases not matched to a gene. CDR3 length: 14 residues. The CDR3 spells CAISAWTGNYGYTF. CDR3 nucleotide sequence: TGTGCCATCAGTGCTTGGACAGGCAACTATGGCTACACCTTC.

This clone was seen more than once but under ten times. The chain has TRBV7-2 and TRBJ1-3, with D possibly being TRBD1 (6 bases). From germline, CDR1 is SGHTA and CDR2 FQGNSA. The CDR3 has 16 residues. The germline V and J ends were trimmed by 4 bases and 0 bases, with 13 bases remaining between them. In DNA, the CDR3 is TGTGCCAGCAGCTCTACAGGGACCCGCTCTGGAAACACCATATATTTT. Residues: CASSSTGTRSGNTIYF.

The J gene is TRBJ2-1, the V gene TRBV6-5, with TRBD1 as a possible D gene (6 bases). This CDR3 is built from 11 residues. Trimming stripped 6 bases from V and 8 bases from J, with 8 bases between. Germline lookup yields CDR1 MNHEY and CDR2 SVGAGI. CDR3 in amino acids: CASRQGDEQFF. The CDR3 DNA sequence: TGTGCCAGCAGACAGGGCGATGAGCAGTTCTTC.

The chain has TRBV9 and TRBJ1-3; D ambiguous. This CDR3 comprises 15 residues. V lost 4 bases and J 5 bases, leaving 16 bases between the germline ends. CDR1 and CDR2 (germline): SGDLS, YYNGEE. CDR3 nucleotide sequence: TGTGCCAGCAGCCCTCACCGAGGGCCGAGAAACACCATATATTTT. Protein: CASSPHRGPRNTIYF.

The chain is built from TRBV6-5 and TRBJ1-4; the D gene is possibly TRBD1 (5 bases). The CDR3 has 14 amino acids. Germline-derived CDR1 and CDR2 are MNHEY and SVGAGI. The ends were cut back, 2 bases at V and 8 bases at J, with 12 bases in the middle. The CDR3 nucleotides read TGTGCCAGCAGTTACGGGCAGGGTTTAGAAAAACTGTTTTTT. Protein product: CASSYGQGLEKLFF.